The entry below gives a single TCR beta chain sequence along with its context. TCRdb fed the PCR reads into MiXCR, producing one record per CDR3 protein. This sample yields around 20,000 distinct CDR3 sequences, of which roughly 50% are seen a single time; roughly a fifth belongs to the top ten. This record comes from a study of CD4 and CD8 cells across lung adenocarcinoma regions. Trimming removed 6 bases from V and 1 base from J; junction bases left unmatched: 14. CDR3 length: 18 amino acids. Germline assignment: CDR1 MNHNS and CDR2 SASEGT. The patients had localized lung adenocarcinoma, a non-small cell subtype.

The TCR was taken from a male donor with lung adenocarcinoma. The CD4 and CD8 labels of this study may be unreliable. This chain links TRBV6-1 with TRBJ2-3; 9 bases align to TRBD2. The sequencing input was CD4+ T cells from the margin of a lung tumor. This chain's CDR3 is CASSEAGGGSPGTDTQYF. The CDR3 DNA sequence: TGTGCCAGCAGCGAGGCGGGAGGGGGGAGCCCAGGCACAGATACGCAGTATTTT.